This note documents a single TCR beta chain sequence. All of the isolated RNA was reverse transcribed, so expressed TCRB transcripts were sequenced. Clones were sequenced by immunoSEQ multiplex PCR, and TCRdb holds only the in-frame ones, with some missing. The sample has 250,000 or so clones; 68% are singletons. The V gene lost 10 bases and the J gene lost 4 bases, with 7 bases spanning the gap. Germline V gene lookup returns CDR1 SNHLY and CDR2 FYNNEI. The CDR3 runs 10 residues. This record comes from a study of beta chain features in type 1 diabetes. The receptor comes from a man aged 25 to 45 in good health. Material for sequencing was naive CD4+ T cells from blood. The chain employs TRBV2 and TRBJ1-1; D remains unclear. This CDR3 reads CANPFTEAFF. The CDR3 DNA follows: TGTGCCAACCCATTCACTGAAGCTTTCTTT.